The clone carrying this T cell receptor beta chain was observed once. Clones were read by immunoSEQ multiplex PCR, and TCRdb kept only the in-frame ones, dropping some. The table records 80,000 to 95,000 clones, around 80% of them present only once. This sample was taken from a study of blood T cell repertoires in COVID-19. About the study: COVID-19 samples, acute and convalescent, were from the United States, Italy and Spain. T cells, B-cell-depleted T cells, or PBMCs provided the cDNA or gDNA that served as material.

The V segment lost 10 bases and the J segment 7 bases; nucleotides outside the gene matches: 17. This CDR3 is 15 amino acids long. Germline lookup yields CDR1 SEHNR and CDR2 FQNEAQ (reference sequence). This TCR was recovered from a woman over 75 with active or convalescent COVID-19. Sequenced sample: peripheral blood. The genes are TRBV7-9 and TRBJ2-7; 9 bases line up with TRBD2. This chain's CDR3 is CATPGGGTSIGEQYF. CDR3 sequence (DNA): TGTGCCACACCAGGCGGGGGGACTAGCATCGGGGAGCAGTACTTC.